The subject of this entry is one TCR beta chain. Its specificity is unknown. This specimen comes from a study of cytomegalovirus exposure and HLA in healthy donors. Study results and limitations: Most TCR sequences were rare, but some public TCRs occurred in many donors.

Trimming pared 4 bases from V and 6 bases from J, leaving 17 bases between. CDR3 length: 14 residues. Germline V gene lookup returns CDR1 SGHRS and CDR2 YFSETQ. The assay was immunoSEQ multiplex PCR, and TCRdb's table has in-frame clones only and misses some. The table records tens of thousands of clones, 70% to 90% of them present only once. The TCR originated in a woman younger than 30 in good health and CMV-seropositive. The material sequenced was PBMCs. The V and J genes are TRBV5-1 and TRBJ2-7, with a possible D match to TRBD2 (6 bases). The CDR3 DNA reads TGCGCCAGCAGCCCGGCGGCGTTCGGGGGCGAGCAGTACTTC. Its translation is CASSPAAFGGEQYF.